This T cell receptor (beta chain) was found in a study of T cells after yellow fever vaccination. Study conclusions and caveats: The bulk population could contribute abundant contaminating clonotypes to FACS-sorted repertoires. Peaking faster, on day 5 versus 15, the secondary response was nonetheless weaker. At under 98% for CD4 and 70% to 90% for CD8, most primary-vaccination clones showed up again after the booster.

Concerning this clonotype itself: What it recognizes is unknown.

This CDR3 contains 15 residues. Trimming shortened V by 4 bases and J by 3 bases, and 16 bases separated the two germline ends. CDR1 is SGHRS, CDR2 YFSETQ, per germline. TCRdb reprocessed the 5' RACE reads via MiXCR and lists one record per CDR3 protein. The data contain 100,000 to 150,000 distinct CDR3 sequences, roughly 15% of them singletons. The chain is built from TRBV5-1 and TRBJ1-2, with unresolved D. The material was CD8+ T cells sorted from PBMCs, obtained 5 days after the yellow fever booster vaccination. The receptor's source is a man aged 18 to 30 who received the YFV17D yellow fever vaccine. The CDR3 DNA reads TGCGCCAGCAGCCGTCAACCTGGACTTTACTATGGCTACACCTTC. This gives the protein CASSRQPGLYYGYTF.